The 13 T cell receptor beta chains below were found in one sample sequenced in a study of blood T cell repertoires in COVID-19. Here immunoSEQ multiplex PCR was the method, and the copy in TCRdb shows in-frame clones only, minus some. The sample includes a few hundred thousand clones, roughly 87% seen only once; the top ten take 2.5% to 3.5%. Material: PBMCs or T cells enriched from blood (not recorded which). All receptors come from a woman in her thirties who had recovered from COVID-19.

This chain connects TRBV5-6 to TRBJ2-7; D may be TRBD1 (6 bases). Trimming cost V 1 base and J 1 base, with 12 bases left between them. Germline values: CDR1 SGHDT, CDR2 YYEEEE. The CDR3 covers 15 residues. The CDR3, as DNA: TGTGCCAGCAGCTTGTGGGGGCCTTATTCCTACGAGCAGTACTTC. Encoded protein: CASSLWGPYSYEQYF.

In this sample, this clone turned up once. This chain uses TRBV5-1 with TRBJ2-3; perhaps TRBD2 as D (6 bases). The ends were cut back, 4 bases at V and 4 bases at J, with 7 bases in the middle. This CDR3 has 12 amino acids. CDR1 and CDR2 from the germline V gene are SGHRS and YFSETQ. The CDR3 is CASSPGADTQYF. Here the CDR3 DNA reads TGCGCCAGCAGCCCGGGAGCAGATACGCAGTATTTT.

A remark on this clone: Other nucleotide sequences in the sample specify the same CDR3. This chain connects TRBV18 to TRBJ1-5; possible D gene TRBD1, 6 bases. The CDR3 has 13 residues. Germline CDR1 and CDR2: KGHSH and LQKENI. Trimming removed 6 bases at V and 4 bases at J, with 10 bases between. CDR3 DNA sequence: TGTGCCAGCTCCCCGGACAGAAATCAGCCCCAGCATTTT. Translation gives CASSPDRNQPQHF. The variable domain in full, with the rest retrieved from reference TRBV18 and TRBJ1-5, is NAGVMQNPRHLVRRRGQEARLRCSPMKGHSHVYWYRQLPEEGLKFMVYLQKENIIDESGMPKERFSAEFPKEGPSILRIQQVVRGDSAAYFCASSPDRNQPQHFGDGTRLSIL.

Only one count was recorded for this clone. The chain carries TRBV27 and TRBJ1-3, with TRBD1 matching over 7 bases. Trimming took 5 bases from V and 2 from J; bases not matched to a gene: 9. This CDR3 contains 16 residues. Germline CDR1 MNHEY, CDR2 SMNVEV (reference sequence). DNA for the CDR3: TGTGCCAGCAGTCAGATTTATAGGGGGCCTGGAAACACCATATATTTT. Its translation is CASSQIYRGPGNTIYF.

The rearrangement links TRBV5-6 to TRBJ1-6; D is unclear. This CDR3 comprises 13 residues. The germline V gene has CDR1 SGHDT and CDR2 YYEEEE. The V and J ends lost 4 bases and 11 bases respectively, with 13 bases between them. CDR3 in amino acids: CASSTWEGTPLHF. The CDR3 bases are TGTGCCAGCAGCACGTGGGAGGGAACACCCCTCCACTTT. Combining the CDR3 with reference TRBV5-6 and TRBJ1-6 gives the whole variable domain DAGVTQSPTHLIKTRGQQVTLRCSPKSGHDTVSWYQQALGQGPQFIFQYYEEEERQRGNFPDRFSGHQFPNYSSELNVNALLLGDSALYLCASSTWEGTPLHFGNGTRLTVT.

The chain carries TRBV6-5 and TRBJ2-6; possibly TRBD1 for D (6 bases). The ends were cut back, 0 bases at V and 4 bases at J, with 7 bases in the middle. Germline V lookup: CDR1 MNHEY, CDR2 SVGAGI. There are 15 residues in the CDR3. CDR3 residues: CASSYSGTGANVLTF. The CDR3 nucleotides read TGTGCCAGCAGTTACTCAGGGACAGGGGCCAACGTCCTGACTTTC.

The chain uses TRBV7-2 and TRBJ2-1; 8 bases map to TRBD1. After removal of 6 bases from V and 4 bases from J, the junction contained 11 bases not matched to a gene. The germline CDR1 and CDR2 sequences are SGHTA and FQGNSA. This CDR3 is 16 amino acids long. The CDR3, as DNA: TGTGCCAGCAGTTTTTCGACAGGGGCCCTTTACAATGAGCAGTTCTTC. Its protein product is CASSFSTGALYNEQFF.

This chain links TRBV6-5 with TRBJ2-5; 12 bases agree with TRBD2. After removal of 8 bases from V and 2 bases from J, the junction contained 6 bases not matched to a gene. The CDR3 contains 15 residues. CDR1 MNHEY and CDR2 SVGAGI come from the germline V gene. The CDR3 reads CASGLAGGGQETQYF. CDR3 nucleotides: TGTGCCAGCGGGCTAGCGGGGGGGGGTCAAGAGACCCAGTACTTC.

In DNA, the CDR3 is TGTGCCGTCTCGACAGGGTCCCACGAGCAGTACTTC. It encodes CAVSTGSHEQYF. The rearrangement joins TRBV10-3 to TRBJ2-7, with 7 bases identical to TRBD1. After removal of 11 bases from V and 5 bases from J, the junction contained 9 bases not matched to a gene. The germline CDR1 and CDR2 sequences are ENHRY and SYGVKD. CDR3 length: 12 residues.

The V call is TRBV14, the J call TRBJ1-6; 8 bases align to TRBD1. CDR1 and CDR2 (germline): SGHDN, FVKESK. The trim removed 2 bases at V and 0 bases at J, leaving 9 bases unmatched. The CDR3 sequence is 19 residues long. Written as DNA, the CDR3 is TGTGCCAGCAGCCAATATGATGGGCAGGGGGCCTCCTATAATTCACCCCTCCACTTT. This sequence encodes CASSQYDGQGASYNSPLHF. The entire variable domain, with the rest obtained from reference TRBV14 and TRBJ1-6, is as follows: EAGVTQFPSHSVIEKGQTVTLRCDPISGHDNLYWYRRVMGKEIKFLLHFVKESKQDESGMPNNRFLAERTGGTYSTLKVQPAELEDSGVYFCASSQYDGQGASYNSPLHFGNGTRLTVT.

CDR3 sequence: CASSLLAGGPGYEQYF. CDR3 nucleotides: TGTGCCAGCAGCTTACTAGCGGGAGGGCCAGGTTACGAGCAGTACTTC. V usage is TRBV13 and J usage is TRBJ2-7; 12 bases align to TRBD2. CDR1 PRHDT and CDR2 FYEKMQ come from the germline V gene (reference sequence). Germline trimming cut 2 bases from V and 4 bases from J; bases unmatched to any gene: 6. This CDR3 comprises 16 residues.

The CDR3 nucleotides are TGTGCCAGCAGAAACCCGGGAACCTACGAGCAGTACTTC. Amino acids: CASRNPGTYEQYF. The genes are TRBV6-6 and TRBJ2-7; possibly TRBD2 for D (5 bases). The V end lost 6 bases, the J end lost 2 bases, and 11 bases lay between the germline ends. This CDR3 contains 13 residues. Germline CDR1 reads MNHNY; CDR2 reads SVGAGI (reference sequence).

V gene TRBV9 combines with J gene TRBJ1-5; D perhaps matches TRBD1 (5 bases). The germline V gene has CDR1 SGDLS and CDR2 YYNGEE. The CDR3 is made up of 15 amino acids. Trimming took 3 bases from V and 3 from J, leaving 13 bases between them. CDR3 sequence: CASSGGMGSNQPQHF. The CDR3 DNA is TGTGCCAGCAGCGGGGGCATGGGCTCCAATCAGCCCCAGCATTTT.